Listed below are T cell receptor beta chains from one sample, sequenced in a study of cytomegalovirus exposure and HLA in healthy donors. Measured with immunoSEQ multiplex PCR; TCRdb has only the in-frame clones, and not every one. Of about 140,000 clones detected, 80% appear once; the ten largest clones hold about 5%. Sequencing was done on a sample of PBMCs. The receptors come from a man in his forties in good health and CMV-seronegative. Each CDR3 is given with its conserved first and last residue. The D gene is left open where the match is weak. Expanded clones get a size class; other rows say once, few or many, or leave the size out.

v_gene,j_gene,d_gene,abundance,CDR3nt,CDR3aa
TRBV4-3,TRBJ1-1,-,-,TGCGCCAGCAGCCAAGAACAGGCCAGAAAGGACACTGAAGCTTTCTTT,CASSQEQARKDTEAFF
TRBV10-2,TRBJ2-1,TRBD2,-,TGCGCCAGCAGAATGGCGGGACTAGCCTACAATGAGCAGTTCTTC,CASRMAGLAYNEQFF
TRBV27,TRBJ1-5,TRBD1,few,TGTGCCAGCAGTGTCGGACAGGGACCAAATCAGCCCCAGCATTTT,CASSVGQGPNQPQHF
TRBV10-3,TRBJ2-7,TRBD1,-,TGTGCCACCAGGGACAGGGAGGACGAGCAGTACTTC,CATRDREDEQYF
TRBV19,TRBJ1-1,-,few,TGTGCCAGTAGTATCGTGGGGGCGCGGACTGAAGCTTTCTTT,CASSIVGARTEAFF
TRBV19,TRBJ1-5,TRBD1,-,TGTGCCAGTAGTATCCAGGCAGGGGGTCGACAGCCCCAGCATTTT,CASSIQAGGRQPQHF
TRBV19,TRBJ1-1,-,-,TGTGCCAGTAGTATCCAAACAGAGTTTGCTGAAGCTTTCTTT,CASSIQTEFAEAFF
TRBV5-1,TRBJ2-5,TRBD1,-,TGCGCCAGCAGCTTGGCCGTCGACAGGGCAGAGACCCAGTACTTC,CASSLAVDRAETQYF
TRBV5-1,TRBJ1-1,TRBD1,-,TGCGCCAGCAGCTTGGCTCAACAGGGGGTTAACACTGAAGCTTTCTTT,CASSLAQQGVNTEAFF
TRBV18,TRBJ2-1,-,-,TGTGCCAGCTCATATCTAGCTAACAATGAGCAGTTCTTC,CASSYLANNEQFF
TRBV9,TRBJ2-7,TRBD2,-,TGTGCCAGCAGCGGACCCGGACTAGCGGGTACCTACGAGCAGTACTTC,CASSGPGLAGTYEQYF
TRBV7-2,TRBJ1-1,TRBD1,few,TGTGCCAGCAGCTTTAGACGGGGACAGGGGAACACTGAAGCTTTCTTT,CASSFRRGQGNTEAFF
TRBV12-5,TRBJ2-5,TRBD1,-,TGTGCTAGTGGCCTATACAGGGGGAAAGAGACCCAGTACTTC,CASGLYRGKETQYF
TRBV7-9,TRBJ1-2,TRBD1,-,TGTGCCAGCAGAACGGGACAGGGGGCTACCTATGGCTACACCTTC,CASRTGQGATYGYTF
TRBV7-6,TRBJ1-4,-,-,TGTGCCAGCAGCTTGAGCGGGACAACTAATGAAAAACTGTTTTTT,CASSLSGTTNEKLFF
TRBV7-6,TRBJ1-2,TRBD1,-,TGTGCCAGCAGCATAGGGACAGGGGGCGGCGGCTACACCTTC,CASSIGTGGGGYTF
TRBV30,TRBJ1-2,-,-,TGTGCCTGGAGTGTACAGGGCATTGGGGGCTACACCTTC,CAWSVQGIGGYTF
TRBV29-1,TRBJ2-7,TRBD1,-,TGCAGCGCCGGACAGGGGATATACGAGCAGTACTTC,CSAGQGIYEQYF
TRBV9,TRBJ2-7,-,few,TGTGCCAGCAGCAGGAGAGGAGGTAACTACGAGCAGTACTTC,CASSRRGGNYEQYF
TRBV9,TRBJ2-1,TRBD2,-,TGTGCCAGCAGCGTTACCCCGGGACTAGCGGGGGGTGGCTACAATGAGCAGTTCTTC,CASSVTPGLAGGGYNEQFF
TRBV5-1,TRBJ1-2,TRBD1,-,TGCGCCAGCAGCTTCGACAGGGGCTATGGCTACACCTTC,CASSFDRGYGYTF
TRBV27,TRBJ1-5,-,-,TGTGCCAGCACCCGCGCGGGAGGACTCGGCAATCAGCCCCAGCATTTT,CASTRAGGLGNQPQHF
TRBV5-6,TRBJ1-4,-,-,TGTGCCAGCAGCTTGAGGGAGGGATGGGCGGCTAATGAAAAACTGTTTTTT,CASSLREGWAANEKLFF
TRBV6-5,TRBJ1-1,TRBD1,-,TGTGCCAGCAGTTACGACAGGGGGCGGAACACTGAAGCTTTCTTT,CASSYDRGRNTEAFF